This T cell receptor beta chain was retrieved from a study of metastatic and nonmetastatic thyroid tumors. Looking at the study overall: Repertoires of blood and of tissue (tumor or nodule) from malignant and benign thyroid patients were compared.

Study-wide points: Reportedly, malignant thyroid tumors had significantly higher TCR beta diversity than benign nodules, in blood and tumor.

Study processing details: For papillary thyroid cancer, a distant-metastasis classifier was constructed from CDR3 differences observed across clinicopathological groups. TCRdb re-called the PCR reads with MiXCR. None of the V and J calls come from the authors' own analysis; TCRdb made them. This table holds around 6,000 clones, roughly 30% found once. Thyroid surgery took place with no prior treatment in any patient. The CDR3 covers 15 residues. V was pared by 6 bases and J by 0 bases, with 15 bases between. Per the germline V gene, CDR1 is MNHEY and CDR2 is SVGEGT. Notes on this clone: The antigen remains undetermined.

Source material: adjacent normal tissue. The chain links TRBV6-2 or TRBV6-3 to TRBJ2-7; possibly TRBD1 or TRBD2 for D (6 bases each). This TCR derives from a female donor with papillary thyroid cancer or a benign thyroid nodule (not recorded which). Some clones in this sample may be carry-over from other donors' samples. The CDR3 protein is CASSPRRGASYEQYF. Written as DNA, the CDR3 is TGTGCCAGCAGCCCACGGAGGGGGGCCTCCTACGAGCAGTACTTC.